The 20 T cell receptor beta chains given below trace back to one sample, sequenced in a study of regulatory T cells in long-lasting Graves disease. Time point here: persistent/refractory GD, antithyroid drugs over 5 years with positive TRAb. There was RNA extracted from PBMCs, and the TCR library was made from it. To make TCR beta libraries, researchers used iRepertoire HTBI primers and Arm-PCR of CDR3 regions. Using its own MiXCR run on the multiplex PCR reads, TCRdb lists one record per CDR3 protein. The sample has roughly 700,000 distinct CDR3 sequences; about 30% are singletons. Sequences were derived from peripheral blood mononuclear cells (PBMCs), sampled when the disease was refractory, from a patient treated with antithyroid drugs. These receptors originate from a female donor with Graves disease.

CDR3 amino acids: CSASPPDRWYEQYF. The CDR3, as DNA: TGCAGTGCTAGCCCCCCCGACAGGTGGTACGAGCAGTACTTC. The chain joins TRBV20-1 to TRBJ2-7, with D perhaps TRBD1 (6 bases). Germline V gene data show CDR1 as DFQATT and CDR2 as SNEGSKA (reference sequence). V was clipped by 3 bases and J by 4 bases, with 16 bases between them. The CDR3 loop spans 14 amino acids.

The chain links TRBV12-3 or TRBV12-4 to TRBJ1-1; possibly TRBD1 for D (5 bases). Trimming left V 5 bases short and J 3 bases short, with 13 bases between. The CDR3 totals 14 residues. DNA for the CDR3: TGTGCCAGCAGTGCGGACGACAGTTACACTGAAGCTTTCTTT. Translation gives CASSADDSYTEAFF.

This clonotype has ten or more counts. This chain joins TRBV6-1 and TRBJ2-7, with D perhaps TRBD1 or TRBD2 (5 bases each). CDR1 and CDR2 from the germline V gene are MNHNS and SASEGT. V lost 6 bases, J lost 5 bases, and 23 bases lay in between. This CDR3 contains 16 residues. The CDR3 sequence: CASSRQGDAHRDEQYF. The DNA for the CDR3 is TGTGCCAGCAGCCGCCAGGGAGACGCTCACCGGGACGAGCAGTACTTC.

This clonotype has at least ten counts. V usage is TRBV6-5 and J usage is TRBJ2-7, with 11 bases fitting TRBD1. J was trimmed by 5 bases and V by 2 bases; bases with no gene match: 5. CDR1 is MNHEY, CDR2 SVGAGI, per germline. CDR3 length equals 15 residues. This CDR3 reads CASSYTDRGRHEQYF. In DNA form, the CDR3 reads TGTGCCAGCAGTTACACGGACAGGGGGCGGCACGAGCAGTACTTC.

The CDR3 protein is CASRLGQEHYGYTF. In DNA form, the CDR3 reads TGTGCCAGCAGACTAGGACAGGAACACTATGGCTACACCTTC. The J gene is TRBJ1-2, the V gene TRBV2, with TRBD1 matching 7 bases. CDR3 length equals 14 residues. Germline-derived CDR1 and CDR2 are SNHLY and FYNNEI. J gave up 3 bases and V 6 bases, and 7 bases lay outside the gene matches.

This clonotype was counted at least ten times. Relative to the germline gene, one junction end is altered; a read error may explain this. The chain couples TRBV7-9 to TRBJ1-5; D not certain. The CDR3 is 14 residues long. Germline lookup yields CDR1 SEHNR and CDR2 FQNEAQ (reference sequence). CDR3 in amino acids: CASSLGGANQPQHF. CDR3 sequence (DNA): TGCGCCAGCAGCTTGGGAGGAGCTAATCAGCCCCAGCATTTT.

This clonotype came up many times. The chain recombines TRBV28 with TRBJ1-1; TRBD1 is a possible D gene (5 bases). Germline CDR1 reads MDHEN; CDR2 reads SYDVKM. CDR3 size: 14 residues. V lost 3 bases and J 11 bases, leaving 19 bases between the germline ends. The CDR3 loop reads CASSLSLGGGDAFF. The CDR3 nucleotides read TGTGCCAGCAGTTTGTCTCTCGGTGGAGGGGACGCTTTCTTT.

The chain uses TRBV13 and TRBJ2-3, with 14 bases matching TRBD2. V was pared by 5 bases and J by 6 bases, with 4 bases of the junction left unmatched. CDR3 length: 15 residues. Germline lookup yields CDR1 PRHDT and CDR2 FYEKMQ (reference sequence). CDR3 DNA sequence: TGTGCCAGCAGCCGTCGGACTAGCGGGAGGGATACGCAGTATTTT. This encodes CASSRRTSGRDTQYF.

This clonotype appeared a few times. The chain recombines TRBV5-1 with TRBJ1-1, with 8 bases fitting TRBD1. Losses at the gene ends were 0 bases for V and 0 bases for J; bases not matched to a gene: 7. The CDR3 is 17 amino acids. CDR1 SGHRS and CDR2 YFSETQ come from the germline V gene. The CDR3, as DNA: TGCGCCAGCAGCTTGGGGATTCGACAGGGGCTGAACACTGAAGCTTTCTTT. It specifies CASSLGIRQGLNTEAFF.

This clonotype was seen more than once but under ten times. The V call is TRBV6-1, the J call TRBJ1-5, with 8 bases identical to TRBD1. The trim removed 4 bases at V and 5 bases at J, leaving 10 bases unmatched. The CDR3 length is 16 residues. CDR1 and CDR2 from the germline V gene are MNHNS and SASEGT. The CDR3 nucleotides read TGTGCCAGCAGTGCTCTCAGGGGGCGAGATGATCAGCCCCAGCATTTT. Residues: CASSALRGRDDQPQHF.

The chain's CDR3 is CASSVSLGGQPQHF. The CDR3 nucleotides are TGTGCCAGCAGTGTATCCCTGGGGGGTCAGCCCCAGCATTTT. The genes are TRBV2 and TRBJ1-5; tentatively, D is TRBD1 (5 bases). The germline gives CDR1 SNHLY, CDR2 FYNNEI. The CDR3 runs to 14 residues. The V gene lost 4 bases and the J gene lost 6 bases, with 13 bases spanning the gap.

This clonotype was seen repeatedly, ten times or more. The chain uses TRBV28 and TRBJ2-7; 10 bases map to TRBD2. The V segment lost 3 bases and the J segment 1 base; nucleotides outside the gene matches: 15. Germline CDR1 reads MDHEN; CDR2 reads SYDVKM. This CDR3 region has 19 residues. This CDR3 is CASSFFLPGLAGASYEQYF. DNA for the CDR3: TGTGCCAGCAGTTTTTTCCTCCCCGGGCTAGCGGGAGCTTCCTACGAGCAGTACTTC.

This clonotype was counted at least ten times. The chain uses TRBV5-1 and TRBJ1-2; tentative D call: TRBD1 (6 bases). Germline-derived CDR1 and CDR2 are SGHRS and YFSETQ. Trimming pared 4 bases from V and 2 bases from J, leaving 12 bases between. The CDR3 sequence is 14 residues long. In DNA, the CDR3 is TGCGCCAGCAGCAAGGACAGCAGGAACTATGGCTACACCTTC. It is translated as CASSKDSRNYGYTF.

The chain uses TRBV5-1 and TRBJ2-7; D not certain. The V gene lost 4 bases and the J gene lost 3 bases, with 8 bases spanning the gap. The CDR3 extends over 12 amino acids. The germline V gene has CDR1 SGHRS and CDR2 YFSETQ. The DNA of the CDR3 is TGCGCCAGCAGCGGAAACATCTACGAGCAGTACTTC. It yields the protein CASSGNIYEQYF.

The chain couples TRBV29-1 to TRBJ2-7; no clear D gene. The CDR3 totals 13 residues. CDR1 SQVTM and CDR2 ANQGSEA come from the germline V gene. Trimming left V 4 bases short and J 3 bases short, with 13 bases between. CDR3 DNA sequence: TGCAGCGTTGTGGGCGCCGAGCGCTACGAGCAGTACTTC. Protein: CSVVGAERYEQYF.

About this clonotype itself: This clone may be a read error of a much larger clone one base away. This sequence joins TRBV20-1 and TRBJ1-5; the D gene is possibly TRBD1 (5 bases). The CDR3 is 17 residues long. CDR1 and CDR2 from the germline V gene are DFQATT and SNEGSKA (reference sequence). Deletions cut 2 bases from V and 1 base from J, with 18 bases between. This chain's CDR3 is CSARKRSLGGSNQPQHF. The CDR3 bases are TGCAGTGCTAGAAAGCGCAGCCTTGGGGGGAGCAATCAGCCCCAGCATTTT.

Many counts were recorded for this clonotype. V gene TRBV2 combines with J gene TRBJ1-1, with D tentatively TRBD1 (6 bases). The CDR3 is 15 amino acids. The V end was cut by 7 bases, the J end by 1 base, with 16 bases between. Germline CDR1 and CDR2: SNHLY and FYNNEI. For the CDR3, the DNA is TGTGCCAGCACTGGGGGTTTGGACAGGAACACTGAAGCTTTCTTT. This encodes CASTGGLDRNTEAFF.

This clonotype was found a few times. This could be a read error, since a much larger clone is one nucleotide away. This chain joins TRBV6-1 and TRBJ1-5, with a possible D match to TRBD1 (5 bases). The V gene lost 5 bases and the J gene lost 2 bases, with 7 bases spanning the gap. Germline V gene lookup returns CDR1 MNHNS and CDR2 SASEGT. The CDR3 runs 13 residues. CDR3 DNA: TGTGCCAGCAGTAAAGGGGGCAATCAGCCCCAGCATTTT. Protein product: CASSKGGNQPQHF.

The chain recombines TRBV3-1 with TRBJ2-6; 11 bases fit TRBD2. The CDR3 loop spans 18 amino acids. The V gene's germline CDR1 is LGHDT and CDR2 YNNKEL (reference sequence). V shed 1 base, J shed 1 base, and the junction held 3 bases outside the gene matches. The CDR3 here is CASSQGASGRSGANVLTF. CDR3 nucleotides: TGTGCCAGCAGCCAAGGAGCTAGCGGGAGGTCTGGGGCCAACGTCCTGACTTTC.

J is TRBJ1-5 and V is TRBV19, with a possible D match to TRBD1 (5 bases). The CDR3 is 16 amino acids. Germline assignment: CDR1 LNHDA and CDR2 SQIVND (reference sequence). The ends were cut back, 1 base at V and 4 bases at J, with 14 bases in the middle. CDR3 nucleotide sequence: TGTGCCAGTAGTATAGCGGGCAGGCGACAGAATCAGCCCCAGCATTTT. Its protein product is CASSIAGRRQNQPQHF. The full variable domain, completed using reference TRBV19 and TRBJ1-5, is DGGITQSPKYLFRKEGQNVTLSCEQNLNHDAMYWYRQDPGQGLRLIYYSQIVNDFQKGDIAEGYSVSREKKESFPLTVTSAQKNPTAFYLCASSIAGRRQNQPQHFGDGTRLSIL.